This T cell receptor beta chain was sequenced for a study of T cell changes during pregnancy in multiple sclerosis. This clone was seen only once. The CDR3 covers 16 residues. With 2 bases clipped from V and 3 bases from J, the junction kept 9 bases outside the gene matches. In germline, CDR1 is SEHNR, CDR2 FQNEAQ (reference sequence). Sequencing used immunoSEQ multiplex PCR; TCRdb keeps in-frame clones, though not all of them. The data hold about 120,000 clones, with about 94% observed a single time. The rearrangement uses TRBV7-9 and TRBJ2-7, with 8 positions matching TRBD2. This sequence was found in a female donor with multiple sclerosis, enrolled in a pregnancy study. The sample consisted of peripheral blood, taken before pregnancy. The CDR3 DNA is TGTGCCAGCAGCTTAAGAGGCGGGAGGAGAGACTACGAGCAGTACTTC. It yields the protein CASSLRGGRRDYEQYF.